Listed below are T cell receptor beta chains from one sample, sequenced in a study of shared clonotypes between healthy human individuals. Repertoires were generated with immunoSEQ multiplex PCR, while TCRdb's copy carries only in-frame clones and drops some. The sample holds fewer than 700,000 clones, roughly 79% seen once. Sequencing was done on a sample of PBMCs. Receptor source: a middle-aged woman in good health. Some clones in this sample may be carry-over from other donors' samples. The CDR3 runs from the conserved cysteine through the conserved F or W. The order of the fields is V gene, clone size, J gene, D gene, CDR3 protein, CDR3 DNA. D genes are given only for firm matches. The size of a clone is reported for some rows only, either as once, few or many, or as a class for expanded clones.

>TRBV15|NA|TRBJ2-1|TRBD2
CATSRSSGSTNEQFF
TGTGCCACCAGCAGATCTAGCGGGAGCACCAATGAGCAGTTCTTC
>TRBV28|NA|TRBJ2-7|NA
CASWSDTDYEQYF
TGTGCCAGTTGGTCGGACACCGATTACGAGCAGTACTTC
>TRBV7-5|once|TRBJ2-2|NA
CVRSPKSGRSTGELFF
TGTGTCAGAAGCCCAAAAAGCGGGAGATCCACCGGGGAGCTGTTTTTT
>TRBV7-9|few|TRBJ2-5|TRBD2
CASSLGLANRETQYF
TGTGCCAGCAGTTTAGGACTAGCAAATCGAGAGACCCAGTACTTC
>TRBV9|few|TRBJ2-2|NA
CASSVGGLAGELFF
TGTGCCAGCAGCGTAGGAGGGCTGGCCGGGGAGCTGTTTTTT
>TRBV21-1|NA|TRBJ2-2|NA
CASSKAGAGELFF
TGTGCCAGCAGCAAAGCGGGAGCCGGGGAGCTGTTTTTT
>TRBV6-4|NA|TRBJ2-2|NA
CASRPDTGFTGELFF
TGTGCCAGCAGACCAGACACAGGGTTCACCGGGGAGCTGTTTTTT
>TRBV28|NA|TRBJ2-1|TRBD2
CASIEAGGSYNEQFF
TGTGCCAGCATTGAGGCGGGAGGATCTTACAATGAGCAGTTCTTC
>TRBV4-1|NA|TRBJ2-3|NA
CASSQDGDPLTDTQYF
TGCGCCAGCAGCCAAGATGGAGACCCCTTAACAGATACGCAGTATTTT
>TRBV19|NA|TRBJ2-2|NA
CASSEATGNTGELFF
TGTGCCAGTAGTGAAGCGACAGGGAACACCGGGGAGCTGTTTTTT
>TRBV5-1|NA|TRBJ2-5|TRBD2
CASKRAGGSETQYF
TGCGCCAGCAAACGAGCGGGAGGGTCGGAGACCCAGTACTTC
>TRBV5-4|once|TRBJ2-3|TRBD2
CASSAASGSDTQYF
TGTGCCAGCTCGGCGGCTAGCGGTTCAGATACGCAGTATTTT
>TRBV7-9|NA|TRBJ2-5|NA
CASSLARGTAGAETQYF
TGTGCCAGCAGCTTAGCCCGCGGGACTGCCGGGGCAGAGACCCAGTACTTC
>TRBV11-2|many|TRBJ1-2|NA
CASSSLSGRDYGYTF
TGTGCCAGCAGCTCGTTGTCGGGTCGGGACTATGGCTACACCTTC
>TRBV5-1|NA|TRBJ1-1|TRBD1
CASSLLQGAGTEAFF
TGTGCCAGCAGCTTATTACAGGGGGCTGGGACTGAAGCTTTCTTT
>TRBV5-1|NA|TRBJ2-6|NA
CASSLRPGPGANVLTF
TGCGCCAGCAGCTTGCGACCAGGGCCTGGGGCCAACGTCCTGACTTTC
>TRBV25-1|NA|TRBJ1-2|NA
CASSARRGYGYTF
TGTGCCAGCAGTGCCCGCAGGGGCTATGGCTACACCTTC
>TRBV5-1|NA|TRBJ2-1|NA
CASARPPGGPSYNEQFF
TGCGCCAGCGCCCGGCCACCCGGGGGGCCCTCCTACAATGAGCAGTTCTTC
>TRBV7-6|NA|TRBJ2-5|NA
CASSLLPASGETQYF
TGTGCCAGCAGCCTGCTACCTGCGAGTGGCGAGACCCAGTACTTC
>TRBV5-8|NA|TRBJ2-1|NA
CASSRYAGWDEQFF
TGTGCCAGCAGCCGATACGCAGGGTGGGACGAGCAGTTCTTC
>TRBV2|once|TRBJ2-7|NA
CASSPNSYEQYF
TGTGCCAGCAGCCCAAACTCCTACGAGCAGTACTTC
>TRBV28|NA|TRBJ1-1|NA
CASSLSYSVTEAFF
TGTGCCAGCAGTTTATCGTACAGCGTCACTGAAGCTTTCTTT
>TRBV28|NA|TRBJ2-3|TRBD2
CASKAGDTYTDTQYF
TGTGCCAGTAAAGCGGGGGACACCTACACAGATACGCAGTATTTT
>TRBV5-4|NA|TRBJ1-3|NA
CASSTGTVSGNTIYF
TGTGCCAGCAGCACCGGGACGGTCTCTGGAAACACCATATATTTT
>TRBV2|NA|TRBJ2-7|TRBD2
CASNPPSGRAFGEQYF
TGTGCCAGCAATCCACCTAGCGGGAGGGCCTTCGGCGAGCAGTACTTC
>TRBV10-3|NA|TRBJ1-1|TRBD1
CAIRTGVNTEAFF
TGTGCCATCAGGACAGGGGTAAACACTGAAGCTTTCTTT
>TRBV5-1|NA|TRBJ2-1|NA
CASSLYSGSSREQFF
TGCGCCAGCAGCTTGTATTCGGGATCCTCCCGGGAGCAGTTCTTC
>TRBV20-1|NA|TRBJ2-7|NA
CSARAVYEQYF
TGCAGTGCTAGAGCCGTCTACGAGCAGTACTTC
>TRBV28|NA|TRBJ1-2|TRBD1
CASSFRDSLGYTF
TGTGCCAGCAGTTTCCGGGACAGCCTTGGCTACACCTTC
>TRBV6-1|NA|TRBJ1-5|NA
CASVTGNQPQHF
TGTGCCAGCGTGACAGGCAATCAGCCCCAGCATTTT
>TRBV11-2|NA|TRBJ2-3|TRBD2
CASSLAAGVRTDTQYF
TGTGCCAGCAGCTTAGCCGCGGGGGTTAGAACAGATACGCAGTATTTT
>TRBV10-2|NA|TRBJ2-1|TRBD1
CAISSGTGTYNEQFF
TGCGCCATCTCTTCCGGGACAGGGACATACAATGAGCAGTTCTTC
>TRBV4-3|NA|TRBJ2-7|TRBD2
CASSQGLAGGYYEQYF
TGCGCCAGCAGCCAAGGACTAGCGGGAGGGTACTACGAGCAGTACTTC
>TRBV30|many|TRBJ1-2|NA
CAWVSGSGGYTF
TGTGCCTGGGTCAGCGGGTCTGGTGGCTACACCTTC
>TRBV28|NA|TRBJ2-7|TRBD1
CASSLGTGYYEQYF
TGTGCCAGCAGCCTCGGGACAGGGTACTACGAGCAGTACTTC
>TRBV4-1|NA|TRBJ2-1|NA
CASSQEGSGNNEQFF
TGCGCCAGCAGCCAAGAAGGTAGCGGTAACAATGAGCAGTTCTTC
>TRBV6-4|NA|TRBJ2-7|NA
CASSDSVGDEQYF
TGTGCCAGCAGTGACTCGGTGGGCGACGAGCAGTACTTC
>TRBV7-2|many|TRBJ2-7|TRBD1
CASSFYRGTYEQYF
TGTGCCAGCAGCTTTTACAGGGGGACCTACGAGCAGTACTTC
>TRBV9|NA|TRBJ2-5|TRBD1
CASTAPGQVLAYQETQYF
TGTGCCAGCACCGCCCCTGGACAGGTCCTCGCGTACCAAGAGACCCAGTACTTC
>TRBV4-1|NA|TRBJ1-4|TRBD1
CASSQEGTGEFNEKLFF
TGCGCCAGCAGCCAAGAGGGGACAGGGGAATTTAATGAAAAACTGTTTTTT
>TRBV5-8|once|TRBJ2-3|NA
CASSLKVDTQYF
TGTGCCAGCAGCTTGAAAGTAGATACGCAGTATTTT
>TRBV6-6|once|TRBJ1-2|NA
CASSASYGYTF
TGTGCCAGCAGTGCCTCGTATGGCTACACCTTC
>TRBV11-2|NA|TRBJ2-7|TRBD1
CASSEPSGQGLYEQYF
TGTGCCAGCAGCGAGCCCTCCGGACAGGGGCTTTACGAGCAGTACTTC
>TRBV7-7|NA|TRBJ2-3|NA
CASSLGAADTQYF
TGTGCTAGCAGCTTAGGAGCGGCAGATACGCAGTATTTT
>TRBV28|NA|TRBJ1-1|NA
CASSLGVWSATEAFF
TGTGCCAGCAGCCTTGGGGTTTGGAGCGCCACTGAAGCTTTCTTT
>TRBV7-2|few|TRBJ1-4|NA
CASSLEGWVRNEKLFF
TGTGCCAGCAGCTTAGAGGGTTGGGTACGAAATGAAAAACTGTTTTTT
>TRBV7-3|NA|TRBJ2-7|TRBD2
CASSFLAGKGYEQYF
TGTGCCAGCAGCTTTTTAGCGGGAAAGGGCTACGAGCAGTACTTC
>TRBV2|NA|TRBJ2-7|NA
CASRGARLEQYF
TGTGCCAGCAGGGGGGCCCGTCTTGAGCAGTACTTC
>TRBV29-1|NA|TRBJ2-3|TRBD2
CSVSISGSGTDTQYF
TGCAGCGTGTCGATTAGCGGGAGTGGAACAGATACGCAGTATTTT
>TRBV25-1|NA|TRBJ2-7|TRBD1
CASGGQGVNEQYF
TGTGCCAGCGGGGGACAGGGGGTGAACGAGCAGTACTTC